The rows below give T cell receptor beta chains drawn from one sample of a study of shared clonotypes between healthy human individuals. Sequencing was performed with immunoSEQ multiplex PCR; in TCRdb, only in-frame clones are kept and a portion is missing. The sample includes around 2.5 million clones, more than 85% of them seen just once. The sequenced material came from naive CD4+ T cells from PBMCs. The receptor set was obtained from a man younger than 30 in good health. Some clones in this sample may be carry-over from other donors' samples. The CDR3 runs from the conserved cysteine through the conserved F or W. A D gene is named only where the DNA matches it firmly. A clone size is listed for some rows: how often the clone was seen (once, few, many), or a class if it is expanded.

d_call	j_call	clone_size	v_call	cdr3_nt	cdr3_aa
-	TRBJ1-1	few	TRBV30	TGTGCCTGGGACAGGTTGAACACTGAAGCTTTCTTT	CAWDRLNTEAFF
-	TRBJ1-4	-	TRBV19	TGTGCCAGTAGAGATAGTCGGTTGCCTAATGAAAAACTGTTTTTT	CASRDSRLPNEKLFF
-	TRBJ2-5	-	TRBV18	TGTGCCAGCTCACCAGCATACTCTCGAGAGACCCAGTACTTC	CASSPAYSRETQYF
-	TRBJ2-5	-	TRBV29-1	TGCAGCGTGGCTCGGACTGAAGAGACCCAGTACTTC	CSVARTEETQYF
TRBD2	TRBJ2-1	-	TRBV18	TGTGCCAGCTCACCTACTAGCGGGAGTAATTATGAGCAGTTCTTC	CASSPTSGSNYEQFF
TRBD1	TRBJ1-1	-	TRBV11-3	TGTGCCAGCAGTCCCAGGACAGGGTTAGGGAACACTGAAGCTTTCTTT	CASSPRTGLGNTEAFF
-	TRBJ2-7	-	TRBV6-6	TGTGCCAGCAGTTACACCCTTGGGTCCTACGAGCAGTACTTC	CASSYTLGSYEQYF
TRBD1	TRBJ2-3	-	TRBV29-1	TGCAGCGTGAACGACAGGGGGGGCACAGATACGCAGTATTTT	CSVNDRGGTDTQYF
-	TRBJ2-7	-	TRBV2	TGTGCCAGCAGAAATGGACGTAGCTCCTACGAGCAGTACTTC	CASRNGRSSYEQYF
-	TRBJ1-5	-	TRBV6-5	TGTGCCAGCAGTTACTCGTTTTGGGGGGATCAGCCCCAGCATTTT	CASSYSFWGDQPQHF
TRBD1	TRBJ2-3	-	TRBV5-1	TGCGCCAGCAGCTTGGAGGGACAGCCCGATACGCAGTATTTT	CASSLEGQPDTQYF
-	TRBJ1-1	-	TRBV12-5	TGTGCTAGTGGGCAACAGGGGAACACTGAAGCTTTCTTT	CASGQQGNTEAFF
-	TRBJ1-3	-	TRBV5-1	TGCGCCAGCAGCTTCCGGGACTCTGGAAACACCATATATTTT	CASSFRDSGNTIYF
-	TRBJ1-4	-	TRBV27	TGTGCCAGCAGTAGAGATAGTTCTGTCCGAAAACTGTTTTTT	CASSRDSSVRKLFF
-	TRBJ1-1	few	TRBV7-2	TGTGCCAGCAGCTTCTCCGGGAACACTGAAGCTTTCTTT	CASSFSGNTEAFF
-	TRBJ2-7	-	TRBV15	TGTGCCACCAGCAGAGATCTAACGAGTGGTAGCTCCTACGAGCAGTACTTC	CATSRDLTSGSSYEQYF
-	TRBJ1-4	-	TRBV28	TGTGCCAGCAGTTCCCAGGGGACGGGGTTTCCAAATGAAAAACTGTTTTTT	CASSSQGTGFPNEKLFF
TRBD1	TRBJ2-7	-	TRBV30	TGTGCCTCGGGACAGGGGGCCTACGAGCAGTACTTC	CASGQGAYEQYF
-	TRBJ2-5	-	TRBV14	TGTGCCAGCAGCCAAGGGCTAGCGGAGACCCAGTACTTC	CASSQGLAETQYF
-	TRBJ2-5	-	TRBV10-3	TGTGCCGCGGCGGCGGGGTCACAAGAGACCCAGTACTTC	CAAAAGSQETQYF
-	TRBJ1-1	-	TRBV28	TGTGCCAGCAGTTTAGGGGGGTGGAGCACTGAAGCTTTCTTT	CASSLGGWSTEAFF
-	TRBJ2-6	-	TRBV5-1	TGCGCCAGCAGTTCAGCCGAATCTGGGGCCAACGTCCTGACTTTC	CASSSAESGANVLTF
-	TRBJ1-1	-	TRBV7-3	TGTGCCAGCAGCTTAGGGGGTCCTGAAGCTTTCTTT	CASSLGGPEAFF
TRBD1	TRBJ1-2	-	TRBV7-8	TGTGCCAGCAGCCCGACAGGGAGGCACGACTATGGCTACACCTTC	CASSPTGRHDYGYTF
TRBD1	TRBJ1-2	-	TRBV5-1	TGCGCCAGCAGCCCCGATAATCAGGGGGCGTATGGCTACACCTTC	CASSPDNQGAYGYTF
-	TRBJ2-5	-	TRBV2	TGTGCCAGCAAGGGCACCCACCAAGAGACCCAGTACTTC	CASKGTHQETQYF
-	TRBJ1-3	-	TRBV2	TGTGCCAGCAGTGAAGCAGCGGACACCATATATTTT	CASSEAADTIYF
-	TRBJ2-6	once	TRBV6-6	TGTGCCAGCAGTCCGCTCGTCTCTGGGGCCAACGTCCTGACTTTC	CASSPLVSGANVLTF
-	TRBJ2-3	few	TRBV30	TGTGCCTGGAGTGTTGGGGGCACAGATACGCAGTATTTT	CAWSVGGTDTQYF
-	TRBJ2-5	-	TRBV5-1	TGCGCCAGCAGCTTGGGACCTAAAGAGACCCAGTACTTC	CASSLGPKETQYF
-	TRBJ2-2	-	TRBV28	TGTGCCAGCCGTCCCGGTATCCCCGGGGAGCTGTTTTTT	CASRPGIPGELFF
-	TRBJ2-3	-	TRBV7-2	TGTGCCAGCACCTTTTCCAGGGTCCGGGGCACAGATACGCAGTATTTT	CASTFSRVRGTDTQYF
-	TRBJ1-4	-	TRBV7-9	TGTGCCAGCAGCTTAGGGCTTAGCTTTACAACTAATGAAAAACTGTTTTTT	CASSLGLSFTTNEKLFF
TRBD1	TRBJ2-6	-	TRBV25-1	TGTGCCAGCAGTGAATCGGGGACAGGGGTAGCTGGGGCCAACGTCCTGACTTTC	CASSESGTGVAGANVLTF
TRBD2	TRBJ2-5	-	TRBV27	TGTGCCAGCAGTTTATCTTGGACACTGGGAGGGGAGACCCAGTACTTC	CASSLSWTLGGETQYF
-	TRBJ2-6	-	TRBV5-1	TGCGCCAGCAGCCCCGTTGCAGGAGCAGGGGCCAACGTCCTGACTTTC	CASSPVAGAGANVLTF
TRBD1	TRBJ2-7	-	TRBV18	TGTGCCAGCTCACCATCTCTGGGACAGGGGGCTCCGGTGAAATTCTACGAGCAGTACTTC	CASSPSLGQGAPVKFYEQYF
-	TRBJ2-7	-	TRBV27	TGTGCCAGCAGTTTATCTGCTTCCCCCGGCACCGAGCAGTACTTC	CASSLSASPGTEQYF
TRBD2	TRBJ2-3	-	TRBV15	TGTGCCACCAGCAGAGAAGCGGCGGGAGGGCCAACAGATACGCAGTATTTT	CATSREAAGGPTDTQYF
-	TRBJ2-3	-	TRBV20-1	TGCAGTGCTAGGCTGGATACGCAGTATTTT	CSARLDTQYF
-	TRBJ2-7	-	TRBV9	TGTGCCAGCAGTTATACGGGCGAGAATCCCTCCGAGCAGTACTTC	CASSYTGENPSEQYF
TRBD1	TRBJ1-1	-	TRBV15	TGTGCCACCAGCCCAGAAGGACAGGGGGCGGGGACTGAAGCTTTCTTT	CATSPEGQGAGTEAFF
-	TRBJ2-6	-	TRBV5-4	TGTGCCAGCAGCTTGGCGTCCTCTGGGGCCAACGTCCTGACTTTC	CASSLASSGANVLTF
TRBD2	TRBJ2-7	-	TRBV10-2	TGCGCCAGCAAACTAGCGGGAGGAGGGTACGAGCAGTACTTC	CASKLAGGGYEQYF
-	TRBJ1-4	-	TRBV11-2	TGTGCCAGCAGCTGGACAGCAACTAATGAAAAACTGTTTTTT	CASSWTATNEKLFF
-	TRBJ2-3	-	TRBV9	TGTGCCAGCAGCTGGGACTCCAACACAGATACGCAGTATTTT	CASSWDSNTDTQYF
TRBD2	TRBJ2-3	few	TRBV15	TGTGCCACCAGCAGAGGTACTAGCGGGAGCACAGATACGCAGTATTTT	CATSRGTSGSTDTQYF
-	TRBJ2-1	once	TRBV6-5	TGTGCCAGCAATTCCGGGACTTCCCAATATGAGCAGTTCTTC	CASNSGTSQYEQFF
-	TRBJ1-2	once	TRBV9	TGTGCCAGCAGCGTAGAGAACAGTTTTTATGGCTACACCTTC	CASSVENSFYGYTF
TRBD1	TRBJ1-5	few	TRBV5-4	TGTGCCAGCAGCGAAGGGACAGGGGCCAATCAGCCCCAGCATTTT	CASSEGTGANQPQHF
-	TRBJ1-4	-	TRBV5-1	TGCGCCAGCAGCTTGGGTCTGGGACAAGGTGCAACTAATGAAAAACTGTTTTTT	CASSLGLGQGATNEKLFF
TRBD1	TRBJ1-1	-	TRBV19	TGTGCCAGTAGTGCCATGGGACAGGGGAACACTGAAGCTTTCTTT	CASSAMGQGNTEAFF
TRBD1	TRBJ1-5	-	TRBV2	TGTGCCAGCAGTGAGGCCAGGGGGGGCCGCCAGCCCCAGCATTTT	CASSEARGGRQPQHF
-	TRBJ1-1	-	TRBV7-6	TGTGCCAGCAGCCCCTCGACAGCGGAAAACACTGAAGCTTTCTTT	CASSPSTAENTEAFF